This TCR beta chain was sequenced for a study of T-cell reconstitution after alpha-beta-depleted transplantation in children (dated by TCRdb to about 2016). For the study in its entirety: Using TCR repertoire profiling, the study quantitatively followed how T-cell immune reconstitution unfolded in children after TCRalphabeta/CD19-depleted allogeneic hematopoietic cell transplantation.

The germline V gene (reference sequence) provides CDR1 DFQATT and CDR2 SNEGSKA. V drops 5 bases and J drops 0 bases, leaving 15 bases in between. The CDR3 spans 15 residues, from the cysteine through the phenylalanine. Solely the CDR3 DNA is kept, with 45 bases framed from the first base. Of note for this clonotype: What antigen it recognizes has not been identified. Qualities for individual bases were not recorded, and no much larger clone is one base off.

Receptors were amplified or captured by PCR. These reads were obtained on an Illumina HiSeq 2500. TCR library preparation used molecular barcoding, with unique molecular identifiers applied to normalize quantification of the TCRbeta repertoire. The raw public data were reprocessed by TCRdb itself: fastp quality trimming at Q25, MiXCR clonotype calling, in-frame beta chains only. Every CDR3 protein is listed once, alongside the most common genes and DNA of its rows. This sample gives around 360,000 distinct CDR3 sequences in total; around 10% of them show up just once. Of the sample, 2% to 3% falls within the top ten clones.

The clonotype was recovered from a human donor who donated a stem cell graft to a child with acute lymphoblastic leukemia. Source: PBMCs from the stem cell graft donor, taken from the stem cell graft. Here the chain combines TRBV20-1 and TRBJ2-3, with TRBD2 perhaps the D gene, on 5 matching bases. The DNA sequence is TGCAGTGCTTCTCGGACTGGACCTAGCACAGATACGCAGTATTTT. Its product reads: CSASRTGPSTDTQYF.